Presented here are 12 T cell receptor beta chains from one specimen sequenced in a study of blood T cell repertoires in COVID-19. The method was immunoSEQ multiplex PCR; TCRdb's version includes in-frame clones alone and lacks a portion of them. The sample carries tens of thousands of clones, around 90% recorded once. The sample consisted of peripheral blood. Receptors originate from a man aged 45 to 65 with COVID-19, enrolled during active disease.

A remark on this clone: An end of the junction does not agree with germline; a read error may underlie this. The genes are TRBV6-2 or TRBV6-3 and TRBJ1-5, with 10 positions matching TRBD1. CDR1 is MNHEY, CDR2 SVGEGT, per germline. This CDR3 has 14 amino acids. CDR3: CASSTRDRGQAQHF. The CDR3 DNA reads as TGTGCCAGCAGCACCCGGGACAGGGGTCAGGCCCAGCATTTT.

This rearrangement joins TRBV2 to TRBJ1-5, with D uncertain. Germline CDR1 SNHLY, CDR2 FYNNEI. V gave up 4 bases and J gave up 7 bases, with 5 bases separating them. The CDR3 extends over 11 amino acids. This CDR3 is CASSVGQPQHF. The DNA of the CDR3 is TGTGCCAGCAGTGTGGGCCAGCCCCAGCATTTT.

This chain uses TRBV2 with TRBJ2-1; 7 nucleotides match TRBD2. The junction had 6 bases not matched to a gene; V was cut back by 10 bases and J by 0 bases. The CDR3 extends over 14 amino acids. The germline V gene has CDR1 SNHLY and CDR2 FYNNEI. The CDR3 coding sequence is TGTGCCACCCAGGGAGGGAGCTCCTACAATGAGCAGTTCTTC. This translates into CATQGGSSYNEQFF.

This sequence joins TRBV6-5 and TRBJ1-2; D uncertain. V was cut by 1 base and J by 4 bases, with 10 bases left in between. Germline values: CDR1 MNHEY, CDR2 SVGAGI. This CDR3 has 14 residues. CDR3 nucleotides: TGTGCCAGCAGTTACTATGGGGAGGGCTATGGCTACACCTTC. This codes for CASSYYGEGYGYTF.

This clone was observed a single time. This sequence joins TRBV4-1 and TRBJ1-3; D not resolved. V lost 4 bases and J lost 0, with 19 bases in between. The germline V gene has CDR1 MGHRA and CDR2 YSYEKL. CDR3 size: 18 residues. CDR3 nucleotides: TGCGCCAGCAGCCCCCCCCGGGGTAGCTCAGTCTCTGGAAACACCATATATTTT. Protein product: CASSPPRGSSVSGNTIYF.

The chain uses TRBV29-1 and TRBJ1-4, with TRBD1 matching 10 bases. Germline lookup yields CDR1 SQVTM and CDR2 ANQGSEA. V trimming: 6 bases; J trimming: 4 bases; junction bases outside the gene matches: 2. This CDR3 comprises 13 residues. For the CDR3, the DNA is TGCAGCGTCGGACAGGGGGATAATGAAAAACTGTTTTTT. The encoded protein is CSVGQGDNEKLFF.

V and J are TRBV5-1 and TRBJ1-5; 10 bases agree with TRBD1. With V trimmed by 5 bases and J by 2 bases, 4 bases remained unmatched. The CDR3 consists of 15 residues. Looked up from germline, CDR1 is SGHRS and CDR2 is YFSETQ. The CDR3 spells CASSSGTGGNQPQHF. The CDR3 DNA follows: TGCGCCAGCAGTTCCGGGACAGGGGGCAATCAGCCCCAGCATTTT.

V usage is TRBV7-2 and J usage is TRBJ2-7; D may be TRBD2 (5 bases). The CDR3 is 14 residues long. Per the germline V gene, CDR1 is SGHTA and CDR2 is FQGNSA. The ends were cut back, 3 bases at V and 4 bases at J, with 13 bases in the middle. CDR3 protein: CASSLASPQYEQYF. As DNA, the CDR3 is TGTGCCAGCAGCTTGGCTAGCCCTCAATACGAGCAGTACTTC.

The genes are TRBV19 and TRBJ2-1; 8 nucleotides agree with TRBD2. The CDR3 has 15 amino acids. Germline V gene lookup returns CDR1 LNHDA and CDR2 SQIVND (reference sequence). After removal of 5 bases from V and 9 bases from J, the junction contained 12 bases not matched to a gene. Written as DNA, the CDR3 is TGTGCCAGTAGTCCACCCGCGGGCCGGGGGGGTGAGCAGTTCTTC. Translated: CASSPPAGRGGEQFF.

The chain carries TRBV5-1 and TRBJ2-1, with TRBD2 matching over 11 bases. The J segment lost 2 bases and the V segment lost 0 bases, leaving 4 bases of the junction unmatched. Germline CDR1 reads SGHRS; CDR2 reads YFSETQ. The CDR3 covers 17 residues. CDR3 nucleotide sequence: TGCGCCAGCAGCTTGGAGCGACTAGCGGGAACCTACAATGAGCAGTTCTTC. Translated: CASSLERLAGTYNEQFF.

Only one count was recorded for this clone. V usage is TRBV5-1 and J usage is TRBJ2-7; 9 bases map to TRBD1. Germline V gene data show CDR1 as SGHRS and CDR2 as YFSETQ. Unmatched junction bases numbered 2, after V lost 0 bases and J lost 7 bases. The CDR3 length is 13 residues. In nucleotides, the CDR3 is TGCGCCAGCAGCTTGGTGGGACAGGGAGAGCAGTACTTC. Translated: CASSLVGQGEQYF.

The V gene is TRBV10-3, the J gene TRBJ2-3, with a possible D match to TRBD1 (5 bases). CDR3 length: 15 residues. Trimming stripped 10 bases from V and 3 bases from J, with 20 bases between. Germline assignment: CDR1 ENHRY and CDR2 SYGVKD. CDR3 nucleotides: TGTGCCACCGCGCGGCCGCAGGGTGGGACAGATACGCAGTATTTT. Protein: CATARPQGGTDTQYF.